Listed below are T cell receptor beta chains from one sample, sequenced in a study of shared clonotypes between healthy human individuals. Assay: immunoSEQ multiplex PCR; the TCRdb copy retains only in-frame clones and omits some. The table lists some 2.4 million clones, roughly 93% of them singletons, with 0.36% in the top ten. The specimen sequenced was naive CD4+ T cells from PBMCs. These TCRs come from a man aged 18 to 35 in good health. Some clones in this sample may be carry-over from other donors' samples. CDR3s include the opening cysteine and the closing phenylalanine or tryptophan. The D gene is left open where the match is weak. The listing skips clone size in some rows; elsewhere it reads once, few, many or a size class.

clone size	D gene	V gene	J gene	CDR3 DNA	CDR3 protein
NA	NA	TRBV28	TRBJ1-2	TGTGCCAGCAGTTCTCATACTAACTATGGCTACACCTTC	CASSSHTNYGYTF
NA	NA	TRBV6-5	TRBJ2-1	TGTGCCAGCAGTTACCCAGGGGCAGGCCGGAATGAGCAGTTCTTC	CASSYPGAGRNEQFF
NA	TRBD1	TRBV30	TRBJ1-2	TGTGCCTGGATTTGGGGACAGGGGTCGGGCTACACCTTC	CAWIWGQGSGYTF
NA	NA	TRBV18	TRBJ2-2	TGTGCCAGCTCACCGGATTTTGTTCGGGGAGTCCTACCCATCACCGGGGAGCTGTTTTTT	CASSPDFVRGVLPITGELFF
NA	TRBD1	TRBV4-1	TRBJ1-2	TGCGCCAGCAGCCAACCCCCAGGGGGGGGACGGGGCTACACCTTC	CASSQPPGGGRGYTF
NA	NA	TRBV25-1	TRBJ2-1	TGTGCCAGCACCAGGGATCCTAATGAGCAGTTCTTC	CASTRDPNEQFF
NA	NA	TRBV19	TRBJ1-5	TGTGCCAGTAGTATATCGGGGGGTGGCAATCAGCCCCAGCATTTT	CASSISGGGNQPQHF
NA	TRBD1	TRBV27	TRBJ2-1	TGTGCCAGCAGTTCAATACAGGGGGGCTTCGTGAATGAGCAGTTCTTC	CASSSIQGGFVNEQFF
NA	NA	TRBV10-3	TRBJ1-1	TGTGCCATCAGTGAAACACAGGGGAACACTGAAGCTTTCTTT	CAISETQGNTEAFF
NA	NA	TRBV6-1	TRBJ2-7	TGTGCCAGCAGTGAAGCGCTACAGGGCTGGATGGAGCAGTACTTC	CASSEALQGWMEQYF
NA	NA	TRBV30	TRBJ2-1	TGTGCCTGGACCCGAGGGATAGGGGGGGTAATCTCCTACAATGAGCAGTTCTTC	CAWTRGIGGVISYNEQFF
NA	TRBD2	TRBV28	TRBJ2-1	TGTGCCAGCAGTTTGCCCCCCTCGGGATTGGCGGGAGGGCCCCGCCTCTCCTACAATGAGCAGTTCTTC	CASSLPPSGLAGGPRLSYNEQFF
NA	NA	TRBV5-1	TRBJ1-5	TGCGCCAGCGCCCGGGGCCCCCGGGAAAGCAATCAGCCCCAGCATTTT	CASARGPRESNQPQHF
once	NA	TRBV30	TRBJ2-1	TGTGCCTGGAATACAGGGACTGAGCAGTTCTTC	CAWNTGTEQFF
once	NA	TRBV6-5	TRBJ1-6	TGTGCCAGCAGTCCCCGTGAGTCACCCCTCCACTTT	CASSPRESPLHF
NA	NA	TRBV30	TRBJ2-7	TGTGCCTGGAGTGTCGACAGGATCTACGAGCAGTACTTC	CAWSVDRIYEQYF
NA	TRBD1	TRBV13	TRBJ2-2	TGTGCCAGCAGCTCGGACAGGGGTTGGACCGGGGAGCTGTTTTTT	CASSSDRGWTGELFF
once	TRBD2	TRBV10-2	TRBJ2-7	TGCGCCAGCAGTGTTCTGCGGGAGGGCTACGAGCAGTACTTC	CASSVLREGYEQYF
NA	NA	TRBV5-4	TRBJ2-4	TGTGCCAGCAGCTCACCGGAGGGGCTAGCCAAAAACATTCAGTACTTC	CASSSPEGLAKNIQYF
NA	NA	TRBV5-5	TRBJ2-1	TGTGCCAGCAGCTTATTGTTCGCTAATGAGCAGTTCTTC	CASSLLFANEQFF
NA	NA	TRBV5-1	TRBJ1-4	TGCGCCAGCAGCTTGTCTCGGCGGACTAATGAAAAACTGTTTTTT	CASSLSRRTNEKLFF
once	TRBD2	TRBV5-1	TRBJ2-5	TGCGCCAGCAGCTTCGGGATTTCAGCGGGAGAAGAGACCCAGTACTTC	CASSFGISAGEETQYF
NA	NA	TRBV18	TRBJ2-2	TGTGCCAGCTCACTAAGGGGTACCGGGGAGCTGTTTTTT	CASSLRGTGELFF
NA	TRBD2	TRBV9	TRBJ2-1	TGTGCCAGCAGCGTCCTAGCGGGGGCCAATGAGCAGTTCTTC	CASSVLAGANEQFF
NA	NA	TRBV19	TRBJ1-1	TGTGCCAGTAGTATACTCCCCCGTCCGAGCAGGAACACTGAAGCTTTCTTT	CASSILPRPSRNTEAFF
NA	NA	TRBV5-1	TRBJ2-4	TGCGCCAGCAGCGCTGGGACCCCGGGGTTACAGGACATTCAGTACTTC	CASSAGTPGLQDIQYF
NA	NA	TRBV5-3	TRBJ2-4	TGTGCCAGAAGCTTTCGTAGACGGATAGCCAAAAACATTCAGTACTTC	CARSFRRRIAKNIQYF